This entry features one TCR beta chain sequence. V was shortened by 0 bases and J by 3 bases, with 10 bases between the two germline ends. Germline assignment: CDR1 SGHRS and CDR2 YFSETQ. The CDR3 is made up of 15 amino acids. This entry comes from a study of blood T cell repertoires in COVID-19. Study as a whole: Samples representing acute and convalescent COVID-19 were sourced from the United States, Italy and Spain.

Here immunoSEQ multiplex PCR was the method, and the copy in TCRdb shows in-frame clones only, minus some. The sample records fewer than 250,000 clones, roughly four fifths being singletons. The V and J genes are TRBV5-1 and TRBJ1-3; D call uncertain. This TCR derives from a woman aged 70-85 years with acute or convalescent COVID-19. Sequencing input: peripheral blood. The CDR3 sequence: CASSLGTAVGNTIYF. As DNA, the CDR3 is TGCGCCAGCAGCTTGGGGACTGCAGTTGGAAACACCATATATTTT.